The T cell receptor beta chain under discussion was sequenced for a study of blood T cell repertoires in COVID-19. Study-wide background: Sources were T cells, B-cell-depleted T cells, or PBMCs; the material itself was cDNA or gDNA.

The CDR3 consists of 16 residues. The V gene end was trimmed by 0 bases and the J gene end by 6 bases; junction bases not matched to a gene: 9. Germline V CDR1 and CDR2: LNHNV, YYDKDF (reference sequence). Produced via immunoSEQ multiplex PCR; TCRdb's table is partial and in-frame only. In the table there are 190,000 or so clones, approximately 86% of which are singletons. The genes are TRBV15 and TRBJ2-7, with TRBD2 matching over 9 bases. Sample: peripheral blood. This TCR came from a woman in her twenties or thirties with active or convalescent COVID-19. DNA for the CDR3: TGTGCCACCAGCAGAGATTTTGCGGGAGGGCCCGGCGAGCAGTACTTC. It codes for CATSRDFAGGPGEQYF. Full variable domain (missing parts from reference TRBV15 and TRBJ2-7): DAMVIQNPRYQVTQFGKPVTLSCSQTLNHNVMYWYQQKSSQAPKLLFHYYDKDFNNEADTPDNFQSRRPNTSFCFLDIRSPGLGDTAMYLCATSRDFAGGPGEQYFGPGTRLTVT.